Listed below are T cell receptor beta chains from one sample, sequenced in a study of T cell changes during pregnancy in multiple sclerosis. Clones were read by immunoSEQ multiplex PCR, and TCRdb kept only the in-frame ones, dropping some. The sample shows 45,000 or so clones, 88% of them seen only once. The sequencing used CD8+ T cells from peripheral blood mononuclear cells, collected after pregnancy. These receptors all stem from a female donor in good health, enrolled as a control in a pregnancy study. Both conserved end residues are part of each CDR3. A D gene is named only where the DNA matches it firmly. The listing skips clone size in some rows; elsewhere it reads once, few, many or a size class.

size	V	D	length	J	DNA	CDR3
NA	TRBV16	TRBD2	19	TRBJ2-3	TGTGCCAGCAGCCAAATTCCCGCCCGCACTAGCGGGGGCACAGATACGCAGTATTTT	CASSQIPARTSGGTDTQYF
NA	TRBV6-4	TRBD1	16	TRBJ2-3	TGTGCCAGCAGTGTAACCGGGACAGGGGGCACAGATACGCAGTATTTT	CASSVTGTGGTDTQYF
NA	TRBV28	NA	14	TRBJ1-1	TGTGCCAGCGACTCAGGGAGCGGGGGCACTGAAGCTTTCTTT	CASDSGSGGTEAFF
NA	TRBV19	NA	14	TRBJ2-2	TGTGCCAGTAGTGCAGGGTTTCTTGTCGGGGAGCTGTTTTTT	CASSAGFLVGELFF
NA	TRBV27	NA	12	TRBJ2-1	TGTGCCAGCAGTTTGGGAGTGAATGAGCAGTTCTTC	CASSLGVNEQFF
NA	TRBV18	NA	12	TRBJ2-7	TGTGCCAGCTCGGGCAGGGTCTACGAGCAGTACTTC	CASSGRVYEQYF
NA	TRBV11-2	NA	15	TRBJ1-1	TGTGCCAGCAGCTTAATCGGGACAACGAACACTGAAGCTTTCTTT	CASSLIGTTNTEAFF
NA	TRBV10-3	NA	12	TRBJ1-2	TGTGCCATCAGTGAGCAGGCCTATGGCTACACCTTC	CAISEQAYGYTF
NA	TRBV9	NA	16	TRBJ1-5	TGTGCCAGCAGCGTAGGGGGGGTGGCTGGCAATCAGCCCCAGCATTTT	CASSVGGVAGNQPQHF
NA	TRBV9	TRBD1	17	TRBJ2-1	TGTGCCAGCAGCGTAGCCCGTAGTGAGGGGGCGGGTAATGAGCAGTTCTTC	CASSVARSEGAGNEQFF
NA	TRBV14	NA	14	TRBJ2-7	TGTGCCAGCAGCCAATGGGGCCAGACCTACGAGCAGTACTTC	CASSQWGQTYEQYF
NA	TRBV4-1	TRBD2	15	TRBJ2-1	TGCGCCAGCAGCCAAGTCGGCGGGGGGCGGAATGAGCAGTTCTTC	CASSQVGGGRNEQFF
NA	TRBV6-4	NA	15	TRBJ2-3	TGTGCCAGCAGTGACTCGAGTACCATGGGGGGTACGCAGTATTTT	CASSDSSTMGGTQYF
NA	TRBV7-3	NA	13	TRBJ2-1	TGTGCCATCAGGGGCAGTAACTACAATGAGCAGTTCTTC	CAIRGSNYNEQFF
NA	TRBV27	NA	11	TRBJ1-1	TGTGCCAGCAGTTTCGGTCCTGAAGCTTTCTTT	CASSFGPEAFF
NA	TRBV9	NA	16	TRBJ1-6	TGCGCCAGCAGCGTCGGGGGGCTCTCCTATAATTCACCCCTCCACTTT	CASSVGGLSYNSPLHF
NA	TRBV7-6	TRBD2	16	TRBJ2-5	TGTGCCAGCAGCTTATTTAGCGGGGTGGTCCAAGAGACCCAGTACTTC	CASSLFSGVVQETQYF
NA	TRBV9	NA	14	TRBJ1-1	TGTGCCAGCAGCCCACGCGGGCAGAACACTGAAGCTTTCTTT	CASSPRGQNTEAFF
NA	TRBV11-2	TRBD1	15	TRBJ1-2	TGTGCCAGCAGCCGTCCGGGACAGGGTTCGGATGGCTACACCTTC	CASSRPGQGSDGYTF
NA	TRBV11-2	NA	15	TRBJ1-4	TGTGCCAGCAGGCCGCAGGGAGGTTTCGATGAAAAACTGTTTTTT	CASRPQGGFDEKLFF
medium-sized	TRBV7-3	TRBD2	16	TRBJ2-1	TGTGCCAGCAGCCTACTCGGGAGCGGGGGTCACAATGAGCAGTTCTTC	CASSLLGSGGHNEQFF
NA	TRBV4-3	TRBD2	17	TRBJ2-3	TGCGCCAGCAGCCAAGAAAAAGGCCTAGCGGGGGGTTCTACGCAGTATTTT	CASSQEKGLAGGSTQYF
NA	TRBV7-2	NA	12	TRBJ2-7	TGTGCCAGCGGCCTCCGTGGCTACGAGCAGTACTTC	CASGLRGYEQYF
NA	TRBV27	TRBD1	14	TRBJ2-7	TGTGCCACTGGGGGACAGGTCAACCCCTACGAGCAGTACTTC	CATGGQVNPYEQYF
NA	TRBV27	NA	13	TRBJ2-7	TGTGCCAGCAGTGGCGTGGGGCCCTACGAGCAGTACTTC	CASSGVGPYEQYF
NA	TRBV19	NA	15	TRBJ2-1	TGTGCCAGTACCCCCGGAGGGAGCTCCTACAATGAGCAGTTCTTC	CASTPGGSSYNEQFF
NA	TRBV27	TRBD1	15	TRBJ2-3	TGTGCCAGCAGTTCAGGGACAGGGGGTACAGATACGCAGTATTTT	CASSSGTGGTDTQYF
once	TRBV9	NA	12	TRBJ2-7	TGTGCCAGCAGCGCCCTCTCCTACGAGCAGTACTTC	CASSALSYEQYF
NA	TRBV9	NA	14	TRBJ2-5	TGTGCCAGCAGCGTAGGCGGCGGACAAGAGACCCAGTACTTC	CASSVGGGQETQYF
NA	TRBV5-5	TRBD1	15	TRBJ2-2	TGTGCCAGCGGCAGGGGGACAGGCGACACCGGGGAGCTGTTTTTT	CASGRGTGDTGELFF
NA	TRBV5-1	NA	15	TRBJ1-2	TGCGCCAGCAGCTTGTCTTTTGGGCGTGGGCATGGCTACACCTTC	CASSLSFGRGHGYTF
NA	TRBV6-6	NA	12	TRBJ2-7	TGTGCCAGCAGTCACCCGGGGAGGGAGCAGTACTTC	CASSHPGREQYF
NA	TRBV27	NA	12	TRBJ2-7	TGTGCCAGCAGTAAAACAGGGTTCGAGCAGTACTTC	CASSKTGFEQYF
NA	TRBV4-1	TRBD1	15	TRBJ1-5	TGCGCCAGCAGCCCTACCGGGACAGATTATCAGCCCCAGCATTTT	CASSPTGTDYQPQHF
once	TRBV7-9	NA	16	TRBJ1-1	TGTGCCAGCAGCTTAGTAGAAGGTCCGGGGGTCACTGAAGCTTTCTTT	CASSLVEGPGVTEAFF
NA	TRBV10-3	TRBD1	13	TRBJ2-1	TGTGCCATCAACGAACAGGGGGCCAATGAGCAGTTCTTC	CAINEQGANEQFF
NA	TRBV5-8	TRBD1	14	TRBJ1-1	TGTGCCAGCAGCTCCGGGACAGGGAGCACTGAAGCTTTCTTT	CASSSGTGSTEAFF
once	TRBV9	NA	13	TRBJ1-1	TGTGCCAGCAGCGGCGACAGTCCTACTGAAGCTTTCTTT	CASSGDSPTEAFF
NA	TRBV6-5	NA	12	TRBJ2-7	TGTGCCAGCAGCCCGACAGCCTACGAGCAGTACTTC	CASSPTAYEQYF
NA	TRBV6-7	NA	14	TRBJ2-7	TGTGCCAGCAGTTACGAAGGGGCCCTCTACGAGCAGTACTTC	CASSYEGALYEQYF
NA	TRBV9	TRBD2	16	TRBJ2-1	TGTGCCAGCAGCCCGCTGGCGGGGGTCTCCTACAATGAGCAGTTCTTC	CASSPLAGVSYNEQFF
NA	TRBV27	TRBD2	18	TRBJ2-5	TGTGCCAGCAGTTCCCGGCCTAGCGGGGGGCCGGAAAAAGAGACCCAGTACTTC	CASSSRPSGGPEKETQYF
NA	TRBV10-3	NA	16	TRBJ2-1	TGTGCCATCAGTGCGGGACACGGGATGCAGTACAATGAGCAGTTCTTC	CAISAGHGMQYNEQFF
once	TRBV7-8	NA	16	TRBJ1-1	TGTGCCAGCAGCTTAGGCCAGGGACTGTTGAACACTGAAGCTTTCTTT	CASSLGQGLLNTEAFF
NA	TRBV5-6	TRBD1	15	TRBJ2-7	TGTGCCAGCAGCTCGGGACAGGGGATAGACTACGAGCAGTACTTC	CASSSGQGIDYEQYF
NA	TRBV30	NA	20	TRBJ1-2	TGTGCCTGGAACGGGGTTCGCGGGATATCGTCCCAGGCCCCTTCTTATGGCTACACCTTC	CAWNGVRGISSQAPSYGYTF
NA	TRBV5-8	NA	14	TRBJ2-7	TGTGCCAGCAGCTCGGACGACAGCTCCTACGAGCAGTACTTC	CASSSDDSSYEQYF
NA	TRBV29-1	NA	15	TRBJ2-2	TGCAGCGTTGAATCTGGCCAGACGAACACCGGGGAGCTGTTTTTT	CSVESGQTNTGELFF
NA	TRBV7-3	TRBD2	14	TRBJ2-2	TGTGCCAGCAGCTTCGGGGGGGGCGCCGGGGAGCTGTTTTTT	CASSFGGGAGELFF
NA	TRBV28	NA	12	TRBJ1-5	TGTGCCAGCAGTTTGTTCGGTCAGCCCCAGCATTTT	CASSLFGQPQHF
once	TRBV25-1	TRBD2	16	TRBJ2-3	TGTGCCAGCAGTGAATGGAGGGGGACTAGTTCAGATACGCAGTATTTT	CASSEWRGTSSDTQYF
once	TRBV28	TRBD1	12	TRBJ1-1	TGTGCCAGCAGTCCCCGGGACAGTGAAGCTTTCTTT	CASSPRDSEAFF
NA	TRBV11-2	NA	15	TRBJ1-5	TGTGCCAGCAGCTTAGAAGGAGGTATCAACCAGCCCCAGCATTTT	CASSLEGGINQPQHF